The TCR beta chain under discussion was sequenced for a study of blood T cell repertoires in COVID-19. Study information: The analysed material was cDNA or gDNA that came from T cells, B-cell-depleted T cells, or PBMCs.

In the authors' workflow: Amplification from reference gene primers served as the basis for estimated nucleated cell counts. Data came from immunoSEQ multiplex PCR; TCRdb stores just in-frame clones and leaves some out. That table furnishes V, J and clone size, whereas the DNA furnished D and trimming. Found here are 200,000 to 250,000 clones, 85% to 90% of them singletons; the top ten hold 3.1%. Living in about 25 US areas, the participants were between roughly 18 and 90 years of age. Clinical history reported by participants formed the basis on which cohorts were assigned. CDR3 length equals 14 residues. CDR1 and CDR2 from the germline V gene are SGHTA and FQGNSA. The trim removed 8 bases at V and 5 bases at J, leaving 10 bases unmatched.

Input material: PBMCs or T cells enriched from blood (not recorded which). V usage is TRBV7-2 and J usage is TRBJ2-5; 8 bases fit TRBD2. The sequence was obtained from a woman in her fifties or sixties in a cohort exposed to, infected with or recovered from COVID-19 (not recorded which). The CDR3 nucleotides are TGTGCCAGCCGTAGCGGGGCTTTTTACGAGACCCAGTACTTC. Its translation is CASRSGAFYETQYF. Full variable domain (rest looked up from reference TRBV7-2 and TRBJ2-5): GAGVSQSPSNKVTEKGKDVELRCDPISGHTALYWYRQSLGQGLEFLIYFQGNSAPDKSGLPSDRFSAERTGGSVSTLTIQRTQQEDSAVYLCASRSGAFYETQYFGPGTRLLVL.